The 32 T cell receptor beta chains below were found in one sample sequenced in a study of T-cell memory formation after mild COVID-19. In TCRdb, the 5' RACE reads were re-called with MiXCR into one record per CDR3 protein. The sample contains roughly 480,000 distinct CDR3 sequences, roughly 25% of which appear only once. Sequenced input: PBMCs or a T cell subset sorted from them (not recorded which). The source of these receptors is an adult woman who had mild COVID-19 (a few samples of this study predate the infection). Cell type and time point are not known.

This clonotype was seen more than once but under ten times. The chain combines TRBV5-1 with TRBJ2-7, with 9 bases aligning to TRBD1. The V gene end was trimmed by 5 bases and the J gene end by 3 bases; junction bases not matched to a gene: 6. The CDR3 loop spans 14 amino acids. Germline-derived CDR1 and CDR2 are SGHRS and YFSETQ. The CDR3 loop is CASRTGQGNYEQYF. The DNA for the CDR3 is TGCGCCAGCAGAACGGGACAGGGAAACTACGAGCAGTACTTC.

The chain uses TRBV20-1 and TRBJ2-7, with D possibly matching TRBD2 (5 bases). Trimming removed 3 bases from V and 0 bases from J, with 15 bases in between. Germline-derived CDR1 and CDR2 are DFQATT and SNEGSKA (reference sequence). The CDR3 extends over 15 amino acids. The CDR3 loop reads CSASYRGIPSYEQYF. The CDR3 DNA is TGCAGTGCTAGTTATCGGGGAATTCCCTCCTACGAGCAGTACTTC.

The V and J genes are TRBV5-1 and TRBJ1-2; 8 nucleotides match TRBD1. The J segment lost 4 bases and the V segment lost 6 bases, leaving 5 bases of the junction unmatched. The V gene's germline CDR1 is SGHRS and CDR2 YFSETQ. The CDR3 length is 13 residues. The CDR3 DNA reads TGCGCCAGCACAGGTGGACAGGGCTATGGCTACACCTTC. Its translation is CASTGGQGYGYTF.

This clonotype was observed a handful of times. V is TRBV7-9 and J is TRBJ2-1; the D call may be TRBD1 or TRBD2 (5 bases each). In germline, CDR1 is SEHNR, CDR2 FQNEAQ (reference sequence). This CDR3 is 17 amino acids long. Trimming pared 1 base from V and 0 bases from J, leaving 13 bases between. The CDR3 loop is CASSLGGWMSSYNEQFF. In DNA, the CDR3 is TGTGCCAGCAGCTTAGGGGGGTGGATGAGCTCCTACAATGAGCAGTTCTTC.

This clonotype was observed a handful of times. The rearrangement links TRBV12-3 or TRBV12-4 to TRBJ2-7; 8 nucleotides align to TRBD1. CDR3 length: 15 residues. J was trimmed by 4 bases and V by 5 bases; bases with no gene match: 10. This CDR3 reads CASSLGQAIRYEQYF. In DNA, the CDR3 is TGTGCCAGCAGTCTGGGACAGGCCATAAGGTACGAGCAGTACTTC.

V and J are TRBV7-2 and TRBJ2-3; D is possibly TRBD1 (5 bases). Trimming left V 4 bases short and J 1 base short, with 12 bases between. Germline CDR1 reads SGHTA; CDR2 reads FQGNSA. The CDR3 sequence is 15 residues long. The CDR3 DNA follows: TGTGCCAGCAGCTCGACAGTGTTTCGCACAGATACGCAGTATTTT. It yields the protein CASSSTVFRTDTQYF.

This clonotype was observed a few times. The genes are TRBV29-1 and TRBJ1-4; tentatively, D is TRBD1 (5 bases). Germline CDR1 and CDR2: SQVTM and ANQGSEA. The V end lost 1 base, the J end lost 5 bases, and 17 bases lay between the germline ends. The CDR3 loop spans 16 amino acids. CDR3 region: CSVEGRGGDENEKLFF. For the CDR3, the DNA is TGCAGCGTTGAAGGGAGGGGAGGGGATGAGAATGAAAAACTGTTTTTT.

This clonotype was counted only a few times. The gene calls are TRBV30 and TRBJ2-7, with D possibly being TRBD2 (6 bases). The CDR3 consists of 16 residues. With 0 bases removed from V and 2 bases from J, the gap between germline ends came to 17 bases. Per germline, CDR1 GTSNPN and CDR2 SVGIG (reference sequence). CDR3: CAWSVRRAFPTYEQYF. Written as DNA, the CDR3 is TGTGCCTGGAGTGTACGGAGGGCATTTCCTACCTACGAGCAGTACTTC.

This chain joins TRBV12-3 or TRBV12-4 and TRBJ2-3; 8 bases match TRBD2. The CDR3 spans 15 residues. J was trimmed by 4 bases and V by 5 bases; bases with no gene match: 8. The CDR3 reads CASSLSGRTADTQYF. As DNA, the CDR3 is TGTGCCAGCAGTCTGAGCGGGAGAACGGCAGATACGCAGTATTTT.

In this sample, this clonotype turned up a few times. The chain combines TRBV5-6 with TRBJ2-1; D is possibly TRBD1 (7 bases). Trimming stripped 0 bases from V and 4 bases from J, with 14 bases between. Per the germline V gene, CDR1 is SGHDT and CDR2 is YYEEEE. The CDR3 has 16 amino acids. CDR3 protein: CASSLETGRIYNEQFF. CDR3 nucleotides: TGTGCCAGCAGCTTGGAGACAGGGAGGATTTACAATGAGCAGTTCTTC.

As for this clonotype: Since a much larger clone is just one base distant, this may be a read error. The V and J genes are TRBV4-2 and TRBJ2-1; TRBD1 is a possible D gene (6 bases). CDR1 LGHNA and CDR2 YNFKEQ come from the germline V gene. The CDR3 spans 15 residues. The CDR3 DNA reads TGTGCCAGCAGCCACAGGGGTAACTCCTACACTGAGCAGTTCTTC. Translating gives CASSHRGNSYTEQFF.

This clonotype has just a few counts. The CDR3 nucleotides read TGTGCCAGCAGCTCCCAAATCGCATACTCAGATACGCAGTATTTT. It translates to CASSSQIAYSDTQYF. V gene TRBV7-2 combines with J gene TRBJ2-3; D remains unclear. The CDR3 spans 15 residues. The V end lost 4 bases, the J end lost 4 bases, and 15 bases lay between the germline ends. Germline V gives CDR1 SGHTA, CDR2 FQGNSA.

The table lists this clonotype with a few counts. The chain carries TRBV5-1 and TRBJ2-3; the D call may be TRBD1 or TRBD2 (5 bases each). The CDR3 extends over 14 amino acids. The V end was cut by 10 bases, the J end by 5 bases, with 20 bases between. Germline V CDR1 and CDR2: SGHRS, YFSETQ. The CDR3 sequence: CAGNPGPVQDTQYF. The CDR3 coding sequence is TGCGCCGGAAACCCGGGACCGGTGCAAGATACGCAGTATTTT.

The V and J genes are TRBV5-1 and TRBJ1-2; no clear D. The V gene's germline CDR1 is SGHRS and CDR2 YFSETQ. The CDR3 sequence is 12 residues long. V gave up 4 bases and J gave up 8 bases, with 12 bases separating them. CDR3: CASSPAVGGYTF. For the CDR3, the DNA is TGCGCCAGCAGCCCCGCAGTGGGGGGCTACACCTTC.

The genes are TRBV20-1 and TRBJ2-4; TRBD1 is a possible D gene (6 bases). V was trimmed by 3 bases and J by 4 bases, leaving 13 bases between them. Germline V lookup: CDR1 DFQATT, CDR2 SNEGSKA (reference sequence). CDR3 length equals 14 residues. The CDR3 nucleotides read TGCAGTGCTAGTTATGGGACAATGAAAAACATTCAGTACTTC. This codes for CSASYGTMKNIQYF.

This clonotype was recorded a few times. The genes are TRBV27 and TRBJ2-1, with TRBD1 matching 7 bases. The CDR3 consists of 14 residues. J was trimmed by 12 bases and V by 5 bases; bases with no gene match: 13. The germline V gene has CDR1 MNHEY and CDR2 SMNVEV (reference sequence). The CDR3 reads CASSPETGAVGQFF. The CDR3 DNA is TGTGCCAGCAGTCCCGAAACAGGGGCAGTTGGGCAGTTCTTC.

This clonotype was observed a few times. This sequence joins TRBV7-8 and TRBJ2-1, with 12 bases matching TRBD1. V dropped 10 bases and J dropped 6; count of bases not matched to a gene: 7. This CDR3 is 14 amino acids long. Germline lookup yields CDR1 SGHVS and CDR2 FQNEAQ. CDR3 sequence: CATPGQGASNEQFF. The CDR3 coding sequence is TGTGCCACCCCGGGACAGGGGGCGTCCAATGAGCAGTTCTTC.

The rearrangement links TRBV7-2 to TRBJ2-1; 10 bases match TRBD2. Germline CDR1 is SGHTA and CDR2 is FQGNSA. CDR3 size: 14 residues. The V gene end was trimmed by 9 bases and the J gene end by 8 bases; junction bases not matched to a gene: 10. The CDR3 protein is CASQLAGRAYEQFF. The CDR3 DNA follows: TGTGCCAGTCAACTAGCGGGAAGAGCATATGAGCAGTTCTTC.

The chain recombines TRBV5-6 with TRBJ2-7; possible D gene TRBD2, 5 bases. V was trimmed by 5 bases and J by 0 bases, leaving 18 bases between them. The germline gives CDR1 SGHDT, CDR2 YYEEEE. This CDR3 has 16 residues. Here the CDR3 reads CASSWGVGGVSYEQYF. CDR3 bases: TGTGCCAGCAGTTGGGGTGTAGGAGGTGTCTCCTACGAGCAGTACTTC.

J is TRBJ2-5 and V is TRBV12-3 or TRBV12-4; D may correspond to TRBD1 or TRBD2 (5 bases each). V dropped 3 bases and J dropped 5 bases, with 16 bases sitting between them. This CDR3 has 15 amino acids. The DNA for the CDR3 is TGTGCCAGCAGTTTGTTAAATGAAGGGGAGGAGACCCAGTACTTC. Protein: CASSLLNEGEETQYF.

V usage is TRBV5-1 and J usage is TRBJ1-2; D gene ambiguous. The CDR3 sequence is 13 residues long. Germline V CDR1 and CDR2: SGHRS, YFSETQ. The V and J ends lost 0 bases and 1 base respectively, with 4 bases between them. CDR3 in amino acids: CASSLDVNYGYTF. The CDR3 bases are TGCGCCAGCAGCTTGGACGTTAACTATGGCTACACCTTC.

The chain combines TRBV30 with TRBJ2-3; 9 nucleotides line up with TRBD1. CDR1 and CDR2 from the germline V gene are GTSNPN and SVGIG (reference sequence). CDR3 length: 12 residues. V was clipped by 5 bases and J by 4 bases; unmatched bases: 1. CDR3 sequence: CAWGDRADTQYF. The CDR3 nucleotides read TGTGCCTGGGGGGACAGGGCAGATACGCAGTATTTT.

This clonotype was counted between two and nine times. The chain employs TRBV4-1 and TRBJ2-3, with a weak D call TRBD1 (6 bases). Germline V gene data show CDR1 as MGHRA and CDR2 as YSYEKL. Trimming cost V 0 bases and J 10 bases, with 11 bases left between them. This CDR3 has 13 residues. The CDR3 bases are TGCGCCAGCAGCCAAGATGGGGGCCAGGCGCAGTATTTT. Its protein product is CASSQDGGQAQYF.

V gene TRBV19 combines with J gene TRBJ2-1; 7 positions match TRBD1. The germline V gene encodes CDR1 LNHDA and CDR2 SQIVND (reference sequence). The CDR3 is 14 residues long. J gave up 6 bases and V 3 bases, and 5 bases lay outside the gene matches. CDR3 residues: CASSILTGINEQFF. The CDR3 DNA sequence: TGTGCCAGTAGTATCCTGACAGGGATCAATGAGCAGTTCTTC.

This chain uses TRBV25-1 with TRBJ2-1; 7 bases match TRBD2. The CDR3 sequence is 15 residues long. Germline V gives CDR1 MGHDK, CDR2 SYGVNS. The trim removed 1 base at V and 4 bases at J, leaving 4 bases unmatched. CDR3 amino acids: CASSELGEGYNEQFF. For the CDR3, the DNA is TGTGCCAGCAGTGAATTGGGGGAGGGATACAATGAGCAGTTCTTC.

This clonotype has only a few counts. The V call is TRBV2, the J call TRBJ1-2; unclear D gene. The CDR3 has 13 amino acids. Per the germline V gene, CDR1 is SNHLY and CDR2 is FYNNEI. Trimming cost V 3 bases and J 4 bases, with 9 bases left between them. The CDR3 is CASSEFGTYGYTF. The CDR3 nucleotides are TGTGCCAGCAGTGAGTTCGGCACCTATGGCTACACCTTC.

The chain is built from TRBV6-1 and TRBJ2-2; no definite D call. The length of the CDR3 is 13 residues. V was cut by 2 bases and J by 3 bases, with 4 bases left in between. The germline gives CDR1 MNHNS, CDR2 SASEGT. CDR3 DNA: TGTGCCAGCAGTGAACCTTACACCGGGGAGCTGTTTTTT. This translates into CASSEPYTGELFF.

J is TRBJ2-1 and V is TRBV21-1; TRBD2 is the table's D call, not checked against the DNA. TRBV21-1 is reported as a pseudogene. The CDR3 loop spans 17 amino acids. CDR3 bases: TGTGCCAGCAGCATCAGGACTCCCGAGGACCCGCGGGGGGGGCAGTTCTTC. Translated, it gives CASSIRTPEDPRGGQFF.

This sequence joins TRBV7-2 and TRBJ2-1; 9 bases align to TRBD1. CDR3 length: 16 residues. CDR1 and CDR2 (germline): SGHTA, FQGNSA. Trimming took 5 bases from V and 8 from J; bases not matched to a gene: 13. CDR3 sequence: CASSPMDRGLQDEQFF. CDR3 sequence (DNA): TGTGCCAGCAGCCCCATGGACAGGGGCCTACAAGATGAGCAGTTCTTC.

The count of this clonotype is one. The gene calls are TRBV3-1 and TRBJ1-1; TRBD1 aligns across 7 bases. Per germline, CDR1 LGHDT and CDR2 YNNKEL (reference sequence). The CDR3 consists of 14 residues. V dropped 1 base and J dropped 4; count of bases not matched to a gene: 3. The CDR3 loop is CASSQGDSPTEAFF. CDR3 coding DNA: TGTGCCAGCAGCCAAGGGGACAGCCCCACTGAAGCTTTCTTT.

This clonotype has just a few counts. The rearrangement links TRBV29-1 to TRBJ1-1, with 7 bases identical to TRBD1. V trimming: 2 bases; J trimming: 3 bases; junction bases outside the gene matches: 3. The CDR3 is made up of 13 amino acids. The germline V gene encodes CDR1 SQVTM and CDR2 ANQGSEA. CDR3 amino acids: CSVETGDHTEAFF. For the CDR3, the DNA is TGCAGCGTTGAAACAGGGGACCACACTGAAGCTTTCTTT.

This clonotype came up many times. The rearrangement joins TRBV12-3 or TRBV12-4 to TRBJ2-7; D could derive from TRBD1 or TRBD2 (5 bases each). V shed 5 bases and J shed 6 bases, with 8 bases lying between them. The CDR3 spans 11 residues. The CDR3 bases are TGTGCCAGCAGTCGTGGGGGCGAGCAGTACTTC. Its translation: CASSRGGEQYF.